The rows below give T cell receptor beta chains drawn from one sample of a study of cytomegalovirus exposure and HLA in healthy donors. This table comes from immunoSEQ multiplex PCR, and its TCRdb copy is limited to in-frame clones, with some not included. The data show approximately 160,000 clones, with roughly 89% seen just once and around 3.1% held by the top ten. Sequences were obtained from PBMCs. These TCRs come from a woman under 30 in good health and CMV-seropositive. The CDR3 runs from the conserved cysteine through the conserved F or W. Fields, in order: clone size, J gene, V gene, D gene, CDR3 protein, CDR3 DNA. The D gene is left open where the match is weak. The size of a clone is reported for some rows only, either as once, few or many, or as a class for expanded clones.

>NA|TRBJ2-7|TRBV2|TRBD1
CASKPGQGQGYEQYF
TGTGCCAGCAAACCGGGACAGGGTCAAGGTTACGAGCAGTACTTC
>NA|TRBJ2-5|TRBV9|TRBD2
CASSVEGTSGRTQYF
TGTGCCAGCAGCGTAGAAGGGACTAGCGGGAGGACCCAGTACTTC
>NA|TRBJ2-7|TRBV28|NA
CASSYLYEQYF
TGTGCCAGCAGTTATCTTTACGAGCAGTACTTC
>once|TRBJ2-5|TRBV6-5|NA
CASSYGLGQETQYF
TGTGCCAGCAGTTACGGACTGGGCCAAGAGACCCAGTACTTC
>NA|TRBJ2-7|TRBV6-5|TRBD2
CASSDAGLAGEQYF
TGTGCCAGCAGCGACGCTGGACTAGCGGGCGAGCAGTACTTC
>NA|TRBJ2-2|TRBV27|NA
CASSSLGGLTGELFF
TGTGCCAGCAGTTCATTGGGGGGGCTTACCGGGGAGCTGTTTTTT
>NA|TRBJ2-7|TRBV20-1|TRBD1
CSADRSGEQYF
TGCAGTGCGGACAGGTCGGGTGAGCAGTACTTC
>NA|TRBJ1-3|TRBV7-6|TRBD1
CASSTDRAADTIYF
TGTGCCAGCAGCACCGACAGGGCTGCGGACACCATATATTTT
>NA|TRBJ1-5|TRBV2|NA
CASSGQPYQPQHF
TGTGCCAGCAGTGGACAACCATATCAGCCCCAGCATTTT
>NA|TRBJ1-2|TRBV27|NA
CASSAPGGNYGYTF
TGTGCCAGCAGTGCTCCCGGGGGGAACTATGGCTACACCTTC
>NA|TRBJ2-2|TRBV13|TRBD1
CASSQIRDRDTGELFF
TGTGCCAGCAGCCAAATACGAGACAGGGACACCGGGGAGCTGTTTTTT
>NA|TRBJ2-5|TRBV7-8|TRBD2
CASSPRLAGEKETQYF
TGTGCCAGCAGCCCTCGACTAGCGGGGGAAAAAGAGACCCAGTACTTC
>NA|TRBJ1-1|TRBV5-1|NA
CASRSVGALNTEAFF
TGCGCCAGCAGGAGCGTGGGGGCGTTGAACACTGAAGCTTTCTTT
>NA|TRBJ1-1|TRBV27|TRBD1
CASSLYQQGRNAFF
TGTGCCAGCAGTTTATATCAACAGGGGAGGAATGCTTTCTTT
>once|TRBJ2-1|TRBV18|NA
CASSPLTPGTQHNEQFF
TGTGCCAGCTCACCTCTCACTCCCGGGACACAACACAATGAGCAGTTCTTC
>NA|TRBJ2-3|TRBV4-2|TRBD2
CASSQDLAWTSGRGMDTQYF
TGTGCCAGCAGCCAAGATCTCGCTTGGACTAGCGGGAGGGGAATGGATACGCAGTATTTT
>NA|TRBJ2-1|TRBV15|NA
CATSRDRQRGFDEQFF
TGTGCCACCAGCAGAGATCGTCAACGGGGGTTCGATGAGCAGTTCTTC
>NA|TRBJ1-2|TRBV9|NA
CASSPEAVSGYGYTF
TGTGCCAGCAGCCCCGAGGCGGTGTCAGGGTATGGCTACACCTTC
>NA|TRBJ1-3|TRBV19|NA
CATTRDWVAGNTIYF
TGTGCCACCACTAGGGATTGGGTGGCAGGAAACACCATATATTTT
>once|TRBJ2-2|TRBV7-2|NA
CASSPVGTANTGELFF
TGTGCCAGCAGCCCAGTGGGCACAGCCAACACCGGGGAGCTGTTTTTT
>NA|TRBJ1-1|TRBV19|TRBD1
CASSITLPPGTGTMNTEAFF
TGTGCCAGTAGTATAACTCTACCCCCCGGGACAGGGACCATGAACACTGAAGCTTTCTTT
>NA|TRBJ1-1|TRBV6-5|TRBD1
CAKGQGAWSTEAFF
TGTGCCAAGGGACAGGGGGCTTGGAGCACTGAAGCTTTCTTT
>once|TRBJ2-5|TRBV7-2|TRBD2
CASSLTGLVSGETQYF
TGTGCCAGCAGCTTAACGGGACTAGTATCTGGTGAGACCCAGTACTTC
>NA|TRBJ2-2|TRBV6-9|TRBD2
CASGGAGELFF
TGTGCAAGCGGGGGGGCCGGGGAGCTGTTTTTT
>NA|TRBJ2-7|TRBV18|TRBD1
CASSPRTGTYEQYF
TGTGCCAGCTCACCACGGACAGGAACCTACGAGCAGTACTTC
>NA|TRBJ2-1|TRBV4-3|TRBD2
CASSQGSGSSLSSYNEQFF
TGCGCCAGCAGCCAAGGTAGCGGGTCCTCCCTAAGCTCCTACAATGAGCAGTTCTTC
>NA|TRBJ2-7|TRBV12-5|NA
CASAVPQGDPYEQYF
TGTGCTAGTGCCGTCCCACAGGGAGACCCCTACGAGCAGTACTTC
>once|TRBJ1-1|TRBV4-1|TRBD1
CASSQWGTAMNTEAFF
TGCGCCAGCAGCCAGTGGGGGACAGCCATGAACACTGAAGCTTTCTTT
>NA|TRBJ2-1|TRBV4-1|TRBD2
CASSQYAGGPWNEQFF
TGCGCCAGCAGCCAATACGCGGGGGGGCCCTGGAATGAGCAGTTCTTC
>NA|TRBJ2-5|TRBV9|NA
CASSLSVGRLTGLQETQYF
TGTGCCAGCAGCCTATCCGTAGGTAGGTTGACCGGACTCCAAGAGACCCAGTACTTC
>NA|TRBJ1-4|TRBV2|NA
CASSGQSTNEKLFF
TGTGCCAGCAGTGGACAGTCGACTAATGAAAAACTGTTTTTT
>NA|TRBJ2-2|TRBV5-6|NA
CASSPRAAGNTGELFF
TGTGCCAGCAGCCCTCGGGCAGCGGGGAACACCGGGGAGCTGTTTTTT
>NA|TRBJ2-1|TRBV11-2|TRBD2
CASSSLAGRYNEQFF
TGTGCCAGCAGCTCCCTAGCGGGACGGTACAATGAGCAGTTCTTC
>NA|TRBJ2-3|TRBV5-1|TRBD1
CASSLVPGGQDTQYF
TGCGCCAGCAGCTTGGTTCCAGGGGGCCAAGATACGCAGTATTTT
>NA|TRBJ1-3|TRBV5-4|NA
CASSLYAGTTSSGNTIYF
TGTGCCAGCAGCTTGTATGCCGGGACAACCTCCTCTGGAAACACCATATATTTT
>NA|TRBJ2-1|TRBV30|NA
CAWGSGVLNEQFF
TGTGCCTGGGGGTCGGGGGTATTGAATGAGCAGTTCTTC
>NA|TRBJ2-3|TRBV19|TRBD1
CASTSGTGTWDTQYF
TGTGCCAGTACCTCCGGGACAGGGACTTGGGATACGCAGTATTTT
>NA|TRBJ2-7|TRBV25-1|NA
CASSEVGGTAYEQYF
TGTGCCAGCAGTGAAGTCGGCGGGACGGCCTACGAGCAGTACTTC
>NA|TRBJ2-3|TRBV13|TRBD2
CASSHTSAGTSPPDTQYF
TGTGCCAGCAGCCACACAAGCGCCGGGACTAGCCCCCCAGATACGCAGTATTTT